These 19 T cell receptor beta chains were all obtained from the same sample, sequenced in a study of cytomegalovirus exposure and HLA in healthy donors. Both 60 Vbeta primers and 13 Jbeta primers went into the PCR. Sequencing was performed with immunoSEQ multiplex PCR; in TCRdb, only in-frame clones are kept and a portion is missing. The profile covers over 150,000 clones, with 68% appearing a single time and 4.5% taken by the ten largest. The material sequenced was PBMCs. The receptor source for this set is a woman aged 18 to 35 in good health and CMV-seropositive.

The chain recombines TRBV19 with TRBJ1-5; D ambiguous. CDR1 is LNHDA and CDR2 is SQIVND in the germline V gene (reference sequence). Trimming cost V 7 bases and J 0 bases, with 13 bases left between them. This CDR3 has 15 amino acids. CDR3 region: CASMIDRYSNQPQHF. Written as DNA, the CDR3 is TGTGCCAGTATGATCGATAGATATAGCAATCAGCCCCAGCATTTT.

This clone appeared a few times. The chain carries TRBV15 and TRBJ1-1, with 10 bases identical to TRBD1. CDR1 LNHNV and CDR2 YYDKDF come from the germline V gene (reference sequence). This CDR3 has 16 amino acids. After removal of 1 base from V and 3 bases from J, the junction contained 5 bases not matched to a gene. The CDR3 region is CATSRGEGQGDTEAFF. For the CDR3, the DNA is TGTGCCACCAGCAGAGGGGAAGGACAGGGGGACACTGAAGCTTTCTTT.

As DNA, the CDR3 is TGTGCCAGCAGCTCCGGCGTCGGAAGACTAGCGGGGGGTGACATTCAGTACTTC. Translation gives CASSSGVGRLAGGDIQYF. The chain couples TRBV7-2 to TRBJ2-4; 13 nucleotides match TRBD2. Germline V gives CDR1 SGHTA, CDR2 FQGNSA. The CDR3 consists of 18 residues. J lost 8 bases, V lost 4 bases, and 14 bases had no gene match. The full variable domain, with the rest looked up from reference TRBV7-2 and TRBJ2-4, is GAGVSQSPSNKVTEKGKDVELRCDPISGHTALYWYRQSLGQGLEFLIYFQGNSAPDKSGLPSDRFSAERTGGSVSTLTIQRTQQEDSAVYLCASSSGVGRLAGGDIQYFGAGTRLSVL.

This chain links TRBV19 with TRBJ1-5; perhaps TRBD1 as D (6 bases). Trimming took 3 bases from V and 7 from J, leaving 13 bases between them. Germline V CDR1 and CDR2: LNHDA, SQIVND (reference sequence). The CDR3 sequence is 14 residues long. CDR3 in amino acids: CASSIPGVWQPQHF. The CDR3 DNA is TGTGCCAGTAGTATTCCAGGGGTTTGGCAGCCCCAGCATTTT.

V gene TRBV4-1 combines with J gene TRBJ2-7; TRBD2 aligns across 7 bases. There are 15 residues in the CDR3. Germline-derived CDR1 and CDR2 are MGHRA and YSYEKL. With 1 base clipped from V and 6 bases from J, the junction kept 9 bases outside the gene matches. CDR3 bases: TGCGCCAGCAGCCAAGGCCCAGCGGGGACGCGCGAGCAGTACTTC. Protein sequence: CASSQGPAGTREQYF.

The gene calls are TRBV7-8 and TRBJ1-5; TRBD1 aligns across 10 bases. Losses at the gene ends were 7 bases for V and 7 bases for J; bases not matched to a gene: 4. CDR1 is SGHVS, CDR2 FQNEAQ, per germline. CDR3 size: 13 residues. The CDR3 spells CASTSDRGQPQHF. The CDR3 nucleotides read TGTGCCAGCACCTCGGACAGGGGGCAGCCCCAGCATTTT.

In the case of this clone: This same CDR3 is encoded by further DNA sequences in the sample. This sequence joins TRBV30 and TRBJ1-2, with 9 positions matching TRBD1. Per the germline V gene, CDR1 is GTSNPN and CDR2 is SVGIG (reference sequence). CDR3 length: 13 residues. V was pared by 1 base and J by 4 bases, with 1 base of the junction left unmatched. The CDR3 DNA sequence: TGTGCCTGGAGTGGGGGACAGGGCTATGGCTACACCTTC. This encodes CAWSGGQGYGYTF.

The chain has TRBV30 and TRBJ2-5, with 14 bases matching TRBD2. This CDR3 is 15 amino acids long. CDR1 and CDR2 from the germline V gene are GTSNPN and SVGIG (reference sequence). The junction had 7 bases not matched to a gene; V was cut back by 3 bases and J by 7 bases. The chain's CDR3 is CAWSARLAGGGTQYF. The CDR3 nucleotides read TGTGCCTGGAGCGCTCGACTAGCGGGAGGGGGGACCCAGTACTTC.

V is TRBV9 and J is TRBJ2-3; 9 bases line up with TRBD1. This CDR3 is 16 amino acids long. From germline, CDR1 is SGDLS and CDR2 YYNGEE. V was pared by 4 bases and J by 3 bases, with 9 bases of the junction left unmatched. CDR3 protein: CASSLSGTGRTDTQYF. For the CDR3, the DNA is TGTGCCAGCAGCCTTTCCGGGACAGGGAGAACAGATACGCAGTATTTT.

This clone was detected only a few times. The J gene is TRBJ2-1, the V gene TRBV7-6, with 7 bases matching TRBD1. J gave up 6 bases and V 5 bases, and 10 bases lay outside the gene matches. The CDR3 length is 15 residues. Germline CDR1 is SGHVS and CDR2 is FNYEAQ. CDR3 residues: CASSGRQGYGNEQFF. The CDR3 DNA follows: TGTGCCAGCAGCGGACGACAGGGCTACGGCAATGAGCAGTTCTTC.

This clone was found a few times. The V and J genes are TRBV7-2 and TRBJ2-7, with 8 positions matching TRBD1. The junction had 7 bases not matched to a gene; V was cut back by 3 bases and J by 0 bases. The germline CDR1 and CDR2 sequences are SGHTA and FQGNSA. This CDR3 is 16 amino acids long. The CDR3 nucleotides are TGTGCCAGCAGCTTTCCGGACAGGGCGATCTCCTACGAGCAGTACTTC. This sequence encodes CASSFPDRAISYEQYF.

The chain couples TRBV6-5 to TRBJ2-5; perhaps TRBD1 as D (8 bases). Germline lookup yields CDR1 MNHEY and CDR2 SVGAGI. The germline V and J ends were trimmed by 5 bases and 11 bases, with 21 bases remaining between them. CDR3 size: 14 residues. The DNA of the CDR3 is TGTGCCAGCAGTAGGCCAGGGGGCGCGGGGGAGCAGTACTTC. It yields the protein CASSRPGGAGEQYF.

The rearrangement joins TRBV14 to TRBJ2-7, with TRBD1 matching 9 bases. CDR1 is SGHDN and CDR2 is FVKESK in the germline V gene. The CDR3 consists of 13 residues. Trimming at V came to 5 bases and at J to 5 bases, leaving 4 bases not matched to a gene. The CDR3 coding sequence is TGTGCCAGCAGCTCCGGGACAGGGAACGAGCAGTACTTC. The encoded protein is CASSSGTGNEQYF.

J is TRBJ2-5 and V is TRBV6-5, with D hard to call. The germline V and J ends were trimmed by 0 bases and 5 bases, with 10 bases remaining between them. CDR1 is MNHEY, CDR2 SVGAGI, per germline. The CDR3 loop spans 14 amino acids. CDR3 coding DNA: TGTGCCAGCAGTTACTCAGTTAGCCGGGAGACCCAGTACTTC. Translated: CASSYSVSRETQYF.

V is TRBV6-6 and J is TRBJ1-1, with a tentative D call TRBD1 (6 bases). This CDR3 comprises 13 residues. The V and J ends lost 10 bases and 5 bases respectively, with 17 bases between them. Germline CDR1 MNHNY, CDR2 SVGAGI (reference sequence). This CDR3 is CATDRDTITEAFF. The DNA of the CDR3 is TGTGCCACTGACCGGGACACCATAACTGAAGCTTTCTTT.

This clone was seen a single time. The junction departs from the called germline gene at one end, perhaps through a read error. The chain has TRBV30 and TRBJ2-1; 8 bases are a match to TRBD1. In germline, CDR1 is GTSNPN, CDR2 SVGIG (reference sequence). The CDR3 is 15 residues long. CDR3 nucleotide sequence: TGCGCTACGTGGCAGGGGGCGCGATGGGGCAATGAGCAGTTCTTC. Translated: CATWQGARWGNEQFF. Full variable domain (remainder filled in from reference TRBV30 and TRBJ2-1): SQTIHQWPATLVQPVGSPLSLECTVEGTSNPNLYWYRQAAGRGLQLLFYSVGIGQISSEVPQNLSASRPQDRQFILSSKKLLLSDSGFYLCATWQGARWGNEQFFGPGTRLTVL.

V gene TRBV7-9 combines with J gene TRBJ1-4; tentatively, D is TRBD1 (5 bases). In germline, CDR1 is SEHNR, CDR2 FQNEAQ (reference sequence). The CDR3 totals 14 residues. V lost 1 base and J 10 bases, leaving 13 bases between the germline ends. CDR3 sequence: CASSLDPPGGKLFF. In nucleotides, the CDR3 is TGTGCCAGCAGCTTAGATCCCCCCGGGGGAAAACTGTTTTTT.

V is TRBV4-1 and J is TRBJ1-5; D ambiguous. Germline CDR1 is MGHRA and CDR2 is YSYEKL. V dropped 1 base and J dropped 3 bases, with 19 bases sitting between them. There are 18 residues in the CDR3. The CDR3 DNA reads TGCGCCAGCAGCCAAGTAGCGTACAGACGAAACAACAATCAGCCCCAGCATTTT. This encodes CASSQVAYRRNNNQPQHF.

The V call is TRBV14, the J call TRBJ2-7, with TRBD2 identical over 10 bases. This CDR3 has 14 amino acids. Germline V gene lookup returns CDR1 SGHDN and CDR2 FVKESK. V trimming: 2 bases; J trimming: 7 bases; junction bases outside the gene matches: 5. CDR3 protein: CASSQSGGAGEQYF. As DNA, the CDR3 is TGTGCCAGCAGCCAAAGCGGGGGGGCCGGGGAGCAGTACTTC.